This TCR beta chain was obtained from a study of identical twins. In this sample, this clonotype turned up a few times. Each CDR3 protein gets one entry after TCRdb re-called the 5' RACE reads with MiXCR. The sample holds around 680,000 distinct CDR3 sequences, roughly 8% seen once. The CDR3 spans 15 residues. Germline CDR1 MNHEY, CDR2 SMNVEV (reference sequence). The V end lost 0 bases, the J end lost 8 bases, and 14 bases lay between the germline ends. The data also belong to a second study, concerning yellow fever vaccine responses in identical twins.

The sequenced sample was PBMCs. V is TRBV27 and J is TRBJ2-4; tentative D call: TRBD1 (6 bases). This clonotype originated in a woman aged 18-29 years in good health. The CDR3 coding sequence is TGTGCCAGCAGTTTATCAGCGTACAGGGCGGACATTCAGTACTTC. Translation gives CASSLSAYRADIQYF.